This T cell receptor beta chain came from a study of T-cell reconstitution after alpha-beta-depleted transplantation in children. The CDR3 totals 16 residues. General study points: Hyperexpanded clones declined; after one year, newly produced T cells mostly supplied diversity. Roughly two months post-transplant, alpha-beta T cells reportedly originated from several hundred graft clones that had expanded.

This clonotype was counted at least ten times. The antigen is undetermined. Construction of the TCRbeta library involved unique molecular identifiers. TCRdb called the PCR reads again in MiXCR, with one record for every CDR3 protein. This table holds 200,000 or so distinct CDR3 sequences, approximately 6.8% found once. The chain carries TRBV21-1 and TRBJ1-3; the DNA was not used to check the table's D call, TRBD1. TRBV21-1 is classified as a pseudogene. This receptor was taken from a girl less than two years old with combined immunodeficiency, due to receive a stem cell transplant. The sample in question was PBMCs, obtained before TCRalphabeta/CD19-depleted stem cell transplant. The chain's CDR3 is CASSKLIRVSGNTIYF. CDR3 bases: TGTGCCAGCAGCAAACTAATCAGGGTCTCTGGAAACACCATATATTTT.